A selection of T cell receptor beta chains follows, all from one sample in a study of T cell responses to AZD1222 COVID-19 vaccine. Profiling relied on immunoSEQ multiplex PCR, and the TCRdb table lists in-frame clones only, not all of them. The sample contains 150,000 to 200,000 clones, nearly 95% of which appear only once. The sample consisted of peripheral blood, taken on day 0 of AZD1222 vaccination. All receptors derive from an adult in good health. The CDR3 runs from the conserved cysteine through the conserved F or W. A D gene is named only where the DNA matches it firmly. The listing skips clone size in some rows; elsewhere it reads once, few, many or a size class.

NA TRBJ1-1 NA TRBV21-1 TGTGCCAGCAGCACATTGGGACAGGGGGACACTGAAGCTTTCTTT CASSTLGQGDTEAFF
once TRBJ2-3 NA TRBV6-2/TRBV6-3 TGTGCCAGCAGTTACCGCCCACTACAGGGATTGGGAACAGATACGCAGTATTTT CASSYRPLQGLGTDTQYF
NA TRBJ1-6 NA TRBV13 TGTGCCAGCAGCTTAGGGTATAGGAATTCACCCCTCCACTTT CASSLGYRNSPLHF
NA TRBJ1-1 NA TRBV5-5 TGTGCCAGCAGCAAGGACAGATTTGAAGCTTTCTTT CASSKDRFEAFF
NA TRBJ1-2 NA TRBV6-6 TGTGCCAGCAGTTACTCCCATAACCTACGATATGGCTACACCTTC CASSYSHNLRYGYTF
NA TRBJ1-3 NA TRBV9 TGTGCCAGCAGCGTTCCTGGAAACACCATATATTTT CASSVPGNTIYF
NA TRBJ2-5 TRBD2 TRBV28 TGTGCCAGCAGTTTAGCGGGAGTCGAGGAGACCCAGTACTTC CASSLAGVEETQYF
NA TRBJ2-7 TRBD1 TRBV4-2 TGTGCCAGCAGCCAAACCGGGACAGGGTTTCACGAGCAGTACTTC CASSQTGTGFHEQYF
NA TRBJ2-7 NA TRBV7-8 TGTGCCAGCAGCTTAGGATGGGGGGAACGCTACGAGCAGTACTTC CASSLGWGERYEQYF
NA TRBJ2-2 TRBD2 TRBV2 TGTGCCAGCAGTGAAGCGGTGGGACTAGCGGACACCGGGGAGCTGTTTTTT CASSEAVGLADTGELFF
NA TRBJ2-1 TRBD1 TRBV12-3/TRBV12-4 TGTGCCAGCAGTCGGGACAGAAGCCATGAGCAGTTCTTC CASSRDRSHEQFF
NA TRBJ2-5 TRBD2 TRBV7-3 TGTGCCAGCAGCTCTCTAGCGGGGGGGCACGCGACCCAGTACTTC CASSSLAGGHATQYF
NA TRBJ1-5 TRBD1 TRBV6-4 TGTGCCAGCATCTTCCGACAGGGGAGGGACTATAGCAATCAGCCCCAGCATTTT CASIFRQGRDYSNQPQHF
NA TRBJ1-2 NA TRBV5-4 TGTGCCAGCAGCTTGGTCGGGCAGGGGCAATATGCTAACTATGGCTACACCTTC CASSLVGQGQYANYGYTF
NA TRBJ1-1 NA TRBV7-9 TGTGCCAGCAGCATAGGGGGTGGCACTGAAGCTTTCTTT CASSIGGGTEAFF
NA TRBJ2-7 TRBD2 TRBV19 TGTGCCAGTAGTACCGGACTAGGGGCCTACGAGCAGTACTTC CASSTGLGAYEQYF
NA TRBJ1-4 NA TRBV4-2 TGTGCCAGCAGCCCGACCACGCGGGGAAGAGACGAAAAACTGTTTTTT CASSPTTRGRDEKLFF
NA TRBJ1-2 NA TRBV6-1 TGTGCCAGCAGTGAACTCGGGAATTCCTATGGCTACACCTTC CASSELGNSYGYTF